These T cell receptor beta chains were read from a single sample in a study of regulatory T cells in long-lasting Graves disease. TCRdb re-analysed the multiplex PCR reads in MiXCR, keeping a single row per CDR3 protein. This sample has 310,000 or so distinct CDR3 sequences, with roughly a fifth found just once. This sample comprised peripheral blood mononuclear cells (PBMCs), obtained when the disease was refractory, from a patient treated with antithyroid drugs. The receptors come from a female donor with Graves disease. Each CDR3 is given with its conserved first and last residue. For some rows the clone size is stated as once, few or many, or as a class when expanded; others skip it.

J gene	V gene	clone size	CDR3 protein
TRBJ2-1	TRBV28	few	CASSLLGELQFF
TRBJ2-5	TRBV12-3/TRBV12-4	many	CASSPGGLAGRETQYF
TRBJ2-2	TRBV5-5	-	CASSRGAEGTGELFF
TRBJ1-6	TRBV6-1	many	CASSEAPRQRYYNSPLHF
TRBJ2-2	TRBV2	few	CASSETSGGRDTGELFF
TRBJ2-1	TRBV3-1	few	CASSPGVGYNEQFF
TRBJ2-7	TRBV2	many	CASSGTLAGSSEQYF
TRBJ1-1	TRBV20-1	many	CSARVRLTGRGTEAFF
TRBJ2-3	TRBV12-3/TRBV12-4	-	CATGFSTDTQYF
TRBJ1-1	TRBV6-5	many	CASSLRGEVNTEAFF
TRBJ1-1	TRBV20-1	-	CSASAILNTEAFF
TRBJ1-1	TRBV6-2/TRBV6-3	few	CASSYSGGGRTEAFF
TRBJ2-7	TRBV5-1	many	CASTLFGGTDEQYF
TRBJ1-3	TRBV2	many	CASSVQGLVSGNTIYF
TRBJ2-7	TRBV27	few	CASSLPGGGLYEQYF
TRBJ1-2	TRBV20-1	many	CSAPSPDRRNYGYTF
TRBJ2-7	TRBV12-3/TRBV12-4	many	CASSFRGYRDNSYEQYF
TRBJ1-2	TRBV20-1	few	CSAVAENYGYTF
TRBJ2-2	TRBV28	few	CASSLSTTGELFF
TRBJ2-6	TRBV5-1	-	CASSLDSGLSGANVLTF
TRBJ2-5	TRBV2	many	CASSERASGTLAATQYF
TRBJ1-2	TRBV2	many	CASRPGQPGRGYTF
TRBJ2-5	TRBV2	-	CASSGTSGRHETQYF
TRBJ2-7	TRBV10-3	-	CAISESRAARVDEQYF
TRBJ2-7	TRBV5-1	-	CASSLGIFYEQYF
TRBJ2-2	TRBV12-5	few	CASGFRPRNATGELFF
TRBJ1-4	TRBV11-2	few	CASSPALSPLDEKLFF
TRBJ2-7	TRBV20-1	-	CSARPGTGGREQYF
TRBJ2-7	TRBV2	many	CASDLTGRYEQYF
TRBJ1-6	TRBV13	many	CASSFGGLYDSPLHF
TRBJ1-6	TRBV27	-	CASSFSGTGTFGLHF